The 4 T cell receptor beta chains below all came from one sample that was sequenced in a study of T cells in localized non-small cell lung cancer. The method was immunoSEQ multiplex PCR; TCRdb's version includes in-frame clones alone and lacks a portion of them. This table holds about 92,000 clones, around 90% found once. The starting material was PBMCs, obtained before any cancer treatment. The receptors come from a woman between 40 and 69 years old with stage II squamous cell lung carcinoma.

This clone occurred once. The V call is TRBV29-1, the J call TRBJ1-1; no definite D call. This CDR3 has 12 residues. Germline CDR1 SQVTM, CDR2 ANQGSEA. The germline V and J ends were trimmed by 6 bases and 1 base, with 9 bases remaining between them. CDR3 DNA: TGCAGCGTCCGGGAATCGAACACTGAAGCTTTCTTT. Amino acids: CSVRESNTEAFF.

The chain recombines TRBV11-2 with TRBJ1-2; D gene unclear. The length of the CDR3 is 12 residues. V lost 1 base and J lost 4, with 4 bases in between. Germline V gene sequence: CDR1 SGHAT, CDR2 FQNNGV. The CDR3 here is CASSLAGYGYTF. In DNA form, the CDR3 reads TGTGCCAGCAGCTTAGCAGGCTATGGCTACACCTTC.

CDR3 sequence reads: CASSLNTNEKLFF. The CDR3 coding sequence is TGCGCCAGCAGCTTAAACACTAATGAAAAACTGTTTTTT. This sequence joins TRBV5-1 and TRBJ1-4; D call uncertain. V shed 2 bases and J shed 2 bases, with 4 bases lying between them. The CDR3 spans 13 residues. Germline CDR1 reads SGHRS; CDR2 reads YFSETQ.

The chain links TRBV5-1 to TRBJ2-1, with TRBD2 identical over 8 bases. J gave up 7 bases and V 6 bases, and 9 bases lay outside the gene matches. CDR3 length: 14 residues. CDR1 is SGHRS and CDR2 is YFSETQ in the germline V gene. The CDR3 loop is CASMRIAGKNEQFF. In DNA form, the CDR3 reads TGCGCCAGCATGAGGATAGCGGGAAAGAATGAGCAGTTCTTC. Supplemented by reference TRBV5-1 and TRBJ2-1, the full variable domain reads KAGVTQTPRYLIKTRGQQVTLSCSPISGHRSVSWYQQTPGQGLQFLFEYFSETQRNKGNFPGRFSGRQFSNSRSEMNVSTLELGDSALYLCASMRIAGKNEQFFGPGTRLTVL.